These 9 T cell receptor beta chains originate from one sample sequenced in a study of quantifying T cell responses using KT2 cells (dated by TCRdb to 2016 to 2017). In the study overall: RNA was DNase-treated and reverse transcribed with TCR alpha and beta constant-region primers, mostly using SuperScript III.

Libraries were built with UMI-ligation and nested PCR. Sequencing took place on an Illumina MiSeq. A single-stranded oligonucleotide bearing the Illumina SP2 sequence and a UMI was ligated to the 3' end of the cDNA with T4 RNA ligase 1. PCR1 used roughly 4 cycles (98 degrees C 15 s, 69 degrees C 30 s, 72 degrees C 40 s), and the beta primer was an equimolar mix of RC1.1 and RC1.2 that covered TRBC1 and TRBC2. TCRdb trimmed the raw reads at Q25, called clones with MiXCR and kept productive beta chains. Entries are consolidated by CDR3 protein sequence, retaining the most common genes and DNA. Across this sample there are around 50,000 distinct CDR3 sequences, with 11% seen only once. 8% to 13% of the sample goes to the ten largest clones. Sequenced material: PBMCs spiked with cells of the T cell clone KT2. These receptors originate from a human donor.

This clonotype was detected ten times or more. The chain joins TRBV12-3 or TRBV12-4 to TRBJ2-1, with D uncertain. The CDR3 runs to 13 residues. The V gene lost 7 bases and the J gene lost 3 bases, with 10 bases spanning the gap. CDR3: CASTSDHYNEQFF. CDR3 nucleotides: TGTGCCAGCACCTCCGACCACTACAATGAGCAGTTCTTC.

A word on this clonotype: At one of its ends the junction is not consistent with the germline gene, which may arise from a read error. The J gene is TRBJ2-1, the V gene TRBV7-7, with no clear D. The CDR3 is 14 residues long. Looked up from germline, CDR1 is SSHAT and CDR2 is FNYEAQ (reference sequence). CDR3 nucleotide sequence: TGTGCTAGCAGCCCGGGCCCCGAGAGCGATGAGCAGTTCTTC. Protein: CASSPGPESDEQFF.

There are many counts of this clonotype. This chain links TRBV20-1 with TRBJ1-1; 8 nucleotides agree with TRBD1. The germline V gene has CDR1 DFQATT and CDR2 SNEGSKA (reference sequence). The CDR3 length is 15 residues. J was trimmed by 0 bases and V by 3 bases; bases with no gene match: 6. CDR3 in amino acids: CSASPGGLLNTEAFF. The CDR3 nucleotides are TGCAGTGCTAGTCCAGGGGGCCTATTGAACACTGAAGCTTTCTTT.

This clonotype turned up a few times. This chain uses TRBV7-2 with TRBJ1-1; no clear D gene. Germline V gene data show CDR1 as SGHTA and CDR2 as FQGNSA. With 4 bases removed from V and 0 bases from J, the gap between germline ends came to 6 bases. This CDR3 comprises 13 residues. This chain's CDR3 is CASSSQLNTEAFF. CDR3 coding DNA: TGTGCCAGCAGCTCGCAATTGAACACTGAAGCTTTCTTT.

This clonotype was seen a few times. The V call is TRBV7-2, the J call TRBJ2-7; no definite D call. Trimming removed 2 bases from V and 7 bases from J, with 15 bases in between. This CDR3 is 14 amino acids long. Germline CDR1 SGHTA, CDR2 FQGNSA. CDR3 loop: CASSLWVQIGEQYF. CDR3 DNA: TGTGCCAGCAGCTTATGGGTCCAAATCGGGGAGCAGTACTTC.

The rearrangement uses TRBV4-2 and TRBJ2-7; D unresolved. There are 16 residues in the CDR3. Germline CDR1 is LGHNA and CDR2 is YNFKEQ. Trimming left V 8 bases short and J 0 bases short, with 20 bases between. Here the CDR3 reads CASSNQRLLASYEQYF. CDR3 sequence (DNA): TGTGCCAGCTCAAATCAAAGGCTTCTCGCCTCCTACGAGCAGTACTTC.

Ten or more counts support this clonotype. CDR3 DNA sequence: TGCAGTGCTCATAGCGGCACAGATACGCAGTATTTT. The encoded protein is CSAHSGTDTQYF. The rearrangement links TRBV20-1 to TRBJ2-3; D possibly corresponds to TRBD2 (5 bases). V shed 5 bases and J shed 1 base, with 7 bases lying between them. The CDR3 is made up of 12 amino acids. The germline gives CDR1 DFQATT, CDR2 SNEGSKA (reference sequence).

This clonotype was picked up a small number of times. The chain recombines TRBV27 with TRBJ2-4; D ambiguous. The V end was cut by 6 bases, the J end by 4 bases, with 4 bases between. This CDR3 has 11 amino acids. Per germline, CDR1 MNHEY and CDR2 SMNVEV (reference sequence). CDR3 in DNA: TGTGCCAGCAGATCAAAAAACATTCAGTACTTC. It translates to CASRSKNIQYF.

A few counts support this clonotype. The chain is built from TRBV6-1 and TRBJ1-3; D not resolved. The CDR3 covers 12 residues. The germline V and J ends were trimmed by 8 bases and 0 bases, with 5 bases remaining between them. Looked up from germline, CDR1 is MNHNS and CDR2 is SASEGT. The CDR3 reads CASHSSGNTIYF. CDR3 nucleotide sequence: TGTGCCAGCCATAGCTCTGGAAACACCATATATTTT.